The 13 T cell receptor beta chains below come from one sample, sequenced in a study of cytomegalovirus exposure and HLA in healthy donors (dated by TCRdb to 2016 to 2017). The method behind the library was the immunoSEQ multiplex PCR assay. A mixture of 60 forward primers for TCR Vbeta segments and 13 reverse primers for TCR Jbeta segments was used in the multiplex PCR. In TCRdb, the immuneACCESS table is reduced to in-frame sequences with V and J assigned. These tables do not hold every clone; where another copy was compared, an unresolved V gene accounts for under half, and the others remain unexplained. The sample includes about 170,000 clones, with 65% to 85% observed a single time. 1.2% of the sample is held by the ten biggest clonotypes. The sample taken for sequencing was PBMCs. These receptors were collected from a boy aged 2 to 9 in good health and CMV-seronegative.

This rearrangement joins TRBV2 to TRBJ2-3, with TRBD2 identical over 16 bases. Germline trimming cut 6 bases from V and 6 bases from J; bases unmatched to any gene: 3. The CDR3 is made up of 15 amino acids. Per the germline V gene, CDR1 is SNHLY and CDR2 is FYNNEI. The CDR3: CASRGTSGGADTQYF. The CDR3 bases are TGTGCCAGCAGGGGGACTAGCGGGGGGGCGGATACGCAGTATTTT. Drawing the rest from reference TRBV2 and TRBJ2-3, the complete variable domain is EPEVTQTPSHQVTQMGQEVILRCVPISNHLYFYWYRQILGQKVEFLVSFYNNEISEKSEIFDDQFSVERPDGSNFTLKIRSTKLEDSAMYFCASRGTSGGADTQYFGPGTRLTVL.

The V and J genes are TRBV4-1 and TRBJ1-6, with D unclear. The CDR3 has 14 amino acids. V was clipped by 0 bases and J by 4 bases, with 4 bases between them. Per the germline V gene, CDR1 is MGHRA and CDR2 is YSYEKL. Written as DNA, the CDR3 is TGCGCCAGCAGCCAAGAACAGTATAATTCACCCCTCCACTTT. It is translated as CASSQEQYNSPLHF.

The chain couples TRBV27 to TRBJ2-1, with 7 bases aligning to TRBD2. Germline CDR1 reads MNHEY; CDR2 reads SMNVEV (reference sequence). The CDR3 sequence is 16 residues long. V was clipped by 3 bases and J by 0 bases; unmatched bases: 5. Here the CDR3 reads CASSFGEGLSYNEQFF. The CDR3 DNA reads as TGTGCCAGCAGTTTTGGGGAGGGCCTCTCCTACAATGAGCAGTTCTTC.

J is TRBJ1-5 and V is TRBV19; D call uncertain. Germline CDR1 is LNHDA and CDR2 is SQIVND (reference sequence). The V gene lost 7 bases and the J gene lost 1 base, with 8 bases spanning the gap. This CDR3 comprises 13 residues. The CDR3 DNA sequence: TGTGCCAGTAATGAGATCAGCAATCAGCCCCAGCATTTT. This encodes CASNEISNQPQHF.

This chain joins TRBV9 and TRBJ1-1; no clear D gene. The V gene's germline CDR1 is SGDLS and CDR2 YYNGEE. This CDR3 is built from 14 residues. Trimming shortened V by 4 bases and J by 1 base, and 11 bases separated the two germline ends. The DNA of the CDR3 is TGTGCCAGCAGCCCCAGGCTGGAGAACACTGAAGCTTTCTTT. It is translated as CASSPRLENTEAFF.

The CDR3 loop is CASSLGQGTEAFF. The CDR3 nucleotides read TGTGCCAGCAGCTTGGGACAGGGCACTGAAGCTTTCTTT. The V and J genes are TRBV7-9 and TRBJ1-1; 9 bases line up with TRBD1. The CDR3 contains 13 residues. V was clipped by 3 bases and J by 4 bases; unmatched bases: 0. Germline CDR1 reads SEHNR; CDR2 reads FQNEAQ (reference sequence).

Comments on this clone: A junction boundary mismatches the germline segment, possibly from a read error. The chain is built from TRBV30 and TRBJ2-5, with D hard to call. The V gene's germline CDR1 is GTSNPN and CDR2 SVGIG (reference sequence). The CDR3 sequence is 11 residues long. CDR3 DNA: TGTGCCTGCATAACGCCGGAGACCCGGTACTTC. It yields the protein CACITPETRYF.

The chain carries TRBV6-5 and TRBJ2-1, with 10 bases lining up with TRBD2. Per germline, CDR1 MNHEY and CDR2 SVGAGI. The CDR3 loop spans 15 amino acids. V was clipped by 6 bases and J by 2 bases; unmatched bases: 4. CDR3 bases: TGTGCCAGCAGCCGACTAGCGGGCACCTACAATGAGCAGTTCTTC. Its translation: CASSRLAGTYNEQFF.

The chain uses TRBV15 and TRBJ2-7, with D tentatively TRBD1 (5 bases). This CDR3 is built from 13 residues. V lost 3 bases, J lost 0 bases, and 6 bases lay in between. CDR1 and CDR2 (germline): LNHNV, YYDKDF (reference sequence). The CDR3 spells CATSRTVSYEQYV. CDR3 bases: TGTGCCACCAGCAGGACAGTCTCCTACGAGCAGTACGTC.

V and J are TRBV15 and TRBJ1-5; D is undetermined. Germline CDR1 is LNHNV and CDR2 is YYDKDF (reference sequence). The CDR3 runs 14 residues. V lost 0 bases and J lost 0, with 3 bases in between. CDR3: CATSRDLSNQPQHF. The DNA of the CDR3 is TGTGCCACCAGCAGAGATCTTAGCAATCAGCCCCAGCATTTT.

This clone was seen just once. The genes are TRBV19 and TRBJ1-1; D is unresolved. Trimming removed 7 bases at V and 7 bases at J, with 25 bases between. Germline V gene sequence: CDR1 LNHDA, CDR2 SQIVND (reference sequence). The CDR3 totals 16 residues. The CDR3 sequence: CASKVMFRGRKYEAFF. The CDR3 DNA follows: TGTGCCAGTAAGGTGATGTTCAGAGGGCGGAAATATGAAGCTTTCTTT. Filled out from reference TRBV19 and TRBJ1-1, the complete variable domain reads DGGITQSPKYLFRKEGQNVTLSCEQNLNHDAMYWYRQDPGQGLRLIYYSQIVNDFQKGDIAEGYSVSREKKESFPLTVTSAQKNPTAFYLCASKVMFRGRKYEAFFGQGTRLTVV.

This clone was recorded a few times. V gene TRBV2 combines with J gene TRBJ1-5; D is perhaps TRBD1 (6 bases). Germline V gene sequence: CDR1 SNHLY, CDR2 FYNNEI. Trimming cost V 6 bases and J 9 bases, with 24 bases left between them. The CDR3 has 16 amino acids. In DNA form, the CDR3 reads TGTGCCAGCAGGCCGCCTAAGGCAGGGGCAGCGGCGCCCCAGCATTTT. Amino acid sequence: CASRPPKAGAAAPQHF.

The chain joins TRBV19 to TRBJ1-4; D is perhaps TRBD1 (6 bases). V was clipped by 6 bases and J by 8 bases, with 13 bases between them. The CDR3 spans 13 residues. Germline lookup yields CDR1 LNHDA and CDR2 SQIVND (reference sequence). The CDR3 nucleotides are TGTGCCAGTAGCACGGGGAGGGGGGAAAAACTGTTTTTT. Translation gives CASSTGRGEKLFF.